A selection of T cell receptor beta chains follows, all from one sample in a study of post-analysis software for immune sequencing data. TCRdb ran MiXCR on the PCR reads and lists one entry per CDR3 protein. The sample contains around 160,000 distinct CDR3 sequences, roughly 40% of which appear only once. This specimen was blood, taken after autologous hematopoietic stem cell transplantation. These receptor sequences come from a girl under 18 with multiple sclerosis. Both conserved end residues are part of each CDR3. The order of the fields is CDR3 length, V gene, J gene, CDR3 protein.

cdr3_length: 15; v_call: TRBV30; j_call: TRBJ2-1; cdr3_aa: CAWNQGTSSSNEQFF
cdr3_length: 12; v_call: TRBV6-5; j_call: TRBJ1-1; cdr3_aa: CASSGLYTEAFF
cdr3_length: 18; v_call: TRBV2; j_call: TRBJ2-3; cdr3_aa: CASSTSGSSGQLSDTQYF
cdr3_length: 15; v_call: TRBV9; j_call: TRBJ2-5; cdr3_aa: CASSTARGAWETQYF
cdr3_length: 13; v_call: TRBV20-1; j_call: TRBJ1-1; cdr3_aa: CSAVDGGFGEAFF
cdr3_length: 16; v_call: TRBV14; j_call: TRBJ2-1; cdr3_aa: CASSQGRLAGAHEQFF
cdr3_length: 13; v_call: TRBV20-1; j_call: TRBJ2-7; cdr3_aa: CSAVPPGAYEQYF
cdr3_length: 15; v_call: TRBV2; j_call: TRBJ2-7; cdr3_aa: CASSEALAQTYEQYF
cdr3_length: 13; v_call: TRBV7-3; j_call: TRBJ1-1; cdr3_aa: CASSLNPYNEAFF
cdr3_length: 15; v_call: TRBV11-2; j_call: TRBJ2-4; cdr3_aa: CASSLGGLTKNIQYF
cdr3_length: 16; v_call: TRBV12-3/TRBV12-4; j_call: TRBJ2-1; cdr3_aa: CASSLGLVGSYNEQFF
cdr3_length: 16; v_call: TRBV28; j_call: TRBJ2-5; cdr3_aa: CASSLLSGRGKETQYF
cdr3_length: 15; v_call: TRBV6-4; j_call: TRBJ2-1; cdr3_aa: CASSAAISSYNEQFF
cdr3_length: 13; v_call: TRBV20-1; j_call: TRBJ1-2; cdr3_aa: CSARDRRRDGYTF
cdr3_length: 15; v_call: TRBV9; j_call: TRBJ1-1; cdr3_aa: CASSVEGRVDTEAFF
cdr3_length: 14; v_call: TRBV24-1; j_call: TRBJ2-1; cdr3_aa: CATSATTDYNEQFF
cdr3_length: 18; v_call: TRBV29-1; j_call: TRBJ2-7; cdr3_aa: CSVAGLAGGPRSSYEQYF
cdr3_length: 14; v_call: TRBV7-9; j_call: TRBJ2-7; cdr3_aa: CASSLAGGIYEQYF
cdr3_length: 16; v_call: TRBV20-1; j_call: TRBJ2-3; cdr3_aa: CSARGKSTVALDTQYF
cdr3_length: 16; v_call: TRBV4-3; j_call: TRBJ2-7; cdr3_aa: CASSQDTGTGSYEQYF
cdr3_length: 14; v_call: TRBV15; j_call: TRBJ2-1; cdr3_aa: CATDSGRGGNEQFF
cdr3_length: 17; v_call: TRBV7-3; j_call: TRBJ2-1; cdr3_aa: CASSSTREGAKYNEQFF
cdr3_length: 15; v_call: TRBV2; j_call: TRBJ2-7; cdr3_aa: CASRETGHSSYEQYF
cdr3_length: 15; v_call: TRBV27; j_call: TRBJ2-1; cdr3_aa: CAGSNRDRGIMEQFF
cdr3_length: 15; v_call: TRBV21-1; j_call: TRBJ2-5; cdr3_aa: CASSLRPGYQETQYF
cdr3_length: 15; v_call: TRBV18; j_call: TRBJ2-3; cdr3_aa: CASSPRQGSTDTHYF
cdr3_length: 17; v_call: TRBV12-3/TRBV12-4; j_call: TRBJ2-3; cdr3_aa: CASSPSKAGVRCVTQYF
cdr3_length: 14; v_call: TRBV7-2; j_call: TRBJ1-1; cdr3_aa: CASSLEYPNSEAFF
cdr3_length: 13; v_call: TRBV10-3; j_call: TRBJ2-1; cdr3_aa: CAISDDRSNGQFF
cdr3_length: 13; v_call: TRBV2; j_call: TRBJ2-1; cdr3_aa: CASSRGTVNEQFF
cdr3_length: 12; v_call: TRBV7-8; j_call: TRBJ2-4; cdr3_aa: CASSLGSDIQYF
cdr3_length: 16; v_call: TRBV4-1; j_call: .; cdr3_aa: CASSQLTSEVSYEQYF
cdr3_length: 12; v_call: TRBV28; j_call: TRBJ1-5; cdr3_aa: CASSTTRQPQHF
cdr3_length: 14; v_call: TRBV20-1; j_call: TRBJ2-3; cdr3_aa: CSARKPTSTDTQYF
cdr3_length: 15; v_call: TRBV20-1; j_call: TRBJ1-1; cdr3_aa: CSARDWRLQNTEAFF
cdr3_length: 14; v_call: TRBV19; j_call: TRBJ1-2; cdr3_aa: CASSMMGVAFGYTF
cdr3_length: 14; v_call: TRBV12-3/TRBV12-4; j_call: TRBJ1-5; cdr3_aa: CASSFYGLNQPQHF
cdr3_length: 14; v_call: TRBV4-3; j_call: TRBJ2-7; cdr3_aa: CASSQDTRAHEQYF
cdr3_length: 15; v_call: TRBV6-5; j_call: TRBJ2-1; cdr3_aa: CASSYQGGLFNEQFF